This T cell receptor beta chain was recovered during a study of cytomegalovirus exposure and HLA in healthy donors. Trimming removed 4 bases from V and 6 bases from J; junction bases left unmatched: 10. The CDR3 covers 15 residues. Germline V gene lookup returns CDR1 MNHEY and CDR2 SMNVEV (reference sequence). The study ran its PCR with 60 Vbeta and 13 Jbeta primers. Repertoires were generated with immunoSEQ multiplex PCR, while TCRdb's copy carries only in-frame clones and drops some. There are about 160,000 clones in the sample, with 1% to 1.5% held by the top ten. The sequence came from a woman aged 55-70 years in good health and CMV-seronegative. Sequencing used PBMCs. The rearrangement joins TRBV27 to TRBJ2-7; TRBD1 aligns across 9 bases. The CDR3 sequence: CASSYAGQGRAEQYF. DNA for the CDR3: TGTGCCAGCAGTTACGCGGGACAGGGTAGGGCCGAGCAGTACTTC.